This passage covers 28 T cell receptor beta chains from one sample sequenced in a study of post-analysis software for immune sequencing data. The TCR beta cDNA libraries carried unique molecular identifiers. TCRdb re-called the PCR reads with MiXCR, one entry per CDR3 protein. The sample contains about half a million distinct CDR3 sequences, under 55% of which appear only once. General observations from the study: Controls had lower frequencies than patients of roughly five TRBV segments, which included TRBV5-6, TRBV5-1 and TRBV20-1.

These receptors are not linked to any known antigen. The sample comprised blood. The receptors were sampled from a girl aged 10 to 17 with multiple sclerosis.

This clonotype was observed a handful of times. CDR3 sequence: CASSLQSGIETQYF. The CDR3 DNA is TGTGCCAGCAGCTTACAAAGCGGGATAGAGACCCAGTACTTC. This rearrangement joins TRBV7-2 to TRBJ2-5, with 7 bases fitting TRBD2. CDR1 is SGHTA and CDR2 is FQGNSA in the germline V gene. The CDR3 runs to 14 residues. The ends lost 2 bases at V and 4 bases at J; junction bases unmatched: 4.

The V call is TRBV20-1, the J call TRBJ2-6, with D unresolved. The CDR3 spans 15 residues. Trimming removed 0 bases at V and 0 bases at J, with 6 bases between. Germline V gene lookup returns CDR1 DFQATT and CDR2 SNEGSKA (reference sequence). The CDR3 DNA is TGCAGTGCTAGAGATGGCGACTCTGGGGCCAACGTCCTGACTTTC. It specifies CSARDGDSGANVLTF.

J is TRBJ1-2 and V is TRBV10-3; D is unresolved. The V end lost 8 bases, the J end lost 7 bases, and 14 bases lay between the germline ends. CDR3 length equals 12 residues. CDR1 is ENHRY, CDR2 SYGVKD, per germline. CDR3 DNA sequence: TGTGCCATCTTCGAGACCATACGTGGCTACACCTTC. Its protein is CAIFETIRGYTF.

This clonotype has more than one count but fewer than ten. The chain carries TRBV15 and TRBJ2-7; 10 bases align to TRBD2. Germline V CDR1 and CDR2: LNHNV, YYDKDF (reference sequence). Trimming took 1 base from V and 4 from J; bases not matched to a gene: 4. This CDR3 has 15 residues. The CDR3, as DNA: TGTGCCACCAGCAGAGGAGGACTAGCGGTATACGAGCAGTACTTC. As protein: CATSRGGLAVYEQYF.

This clonotype appeared a single time. The chain joins TRBV27 to TRBJ2-5, with 8 bases matching TRBD2. V was pared by 6 bases and J by 0 bases, with 9 bases of the junction left unmatched. CDR1 and CDR2 (germline): MNHEY, SMNVEV (reference sequence). There are 16 residues in the CDR3. Here the CDR3 DNA reads TGTGCCAGCAGATCAAAACTAGCGGAGTACCAAGAGACCCAGTACTTC. This sequence encodes CASRSKLAEYQETQYF.

This clonotype was recorded a few times. The chain joins TRBV12-3 or TRBV12-4 to TRBJ2-7; 13 nucleotides match TRBD2. Trimming took 5 bases from V and 4 from J; bases not matched to a gene: 8. The CDR3 spans 16 residues. The CDR3 loop reads CASSSEGLAGEYEQYF. The CDR3 region has the DNA TGTGCCAGCAGTAGCGAAGGACTAGCGGGAGAGTACGAGCAGTACTTC.

V gene TRBV20-1 combines with J gene TRBJ2-5; possibly TRBD1 for D (7 bases). The end of the DNA is better explained by TRBJ2-7, so the J call may be wrong. The CDR3 covers 14 residues. The germline V gene encodes CDR1 DFQATT and CDR2 SNEGSKA (reference sequence). CDR3 region: CSAGEDRRELEQYF. The CDR3 bases are TGCAGTGCCGGGGAGGACAGGAGGGAGCTCGAGCAGTACTTC.

This clonotype occurred a few times. The chain has TRBV12-3 or TRBV12-4 and TRBJ2-4, with D possibly matching TRBD1 (5 bases). The V end lost 2 bases, the J end lost 5 bases, and 13 bases lay between the germline ends. The CDR3 consists of 15 residues. The CDR3 sequence: CASSLQAGSQNIQYF. The CDR3 DNA is TGTGCCAGCAGTTTACAGGCAGGGTCCCAAAACATTCAGTACTTC.

The J gene is TRBJ2-7, the V gene TRBV10-3, with TRBD2 identical over 11 bases. This CDR3 has 15 amino acids. Germline values: CDR1 ENHRY, CDR2 SYGVKD. Trimming cost V 6 bases and J 2 bases; bases outside gene matches: 6. This CDR3 is CAIRSGTSGTYEQYF. As DNA, the CDR3 is TGTGCCATCAGATCCGGGACTAGCGGAACCTACGAGCAGTACTTC.

This clonotype showed up just a few times. The chain employs TRBV25-1 and TRBJ1-6, with TRBD1 matching 11 bases. V dropped 6 bases and J dropped 7; count of bases not matched to a gene: 8. Germline V gene sequence: CDR1 MGHDK, CDR2 SYGVNS. CDR3 length equals 16 residues. The CDR3 is CASSEGTGGWNSPLHF. The DNA of the CDR3 is TGTGCCAGCAGCGAAGGGACAGGGGGGTGGAATTCACCCCTCCACTTT. The whole variable domain, remainder taken from reference TRBV25-1 and TRBJ1-6, is EADIYQTPRYLVIGTGKKITLECSQTMGHDKMYWYQQDPGMELHLIHYSYGVNSTEKGDLSSESTVSRIRTEHFPLTLESARPSHTSQYLCASSEGTGGWNSPLHFGNGTRLTVT.

This clonotype was observed a few times. This chain connects TRBV24-1 to TRBJ2-5, with TRBD2 identical over 8 bases. The CDR3 extends over 13 amino acids. V lost 10 bases, J lost 4 bases, and 7 bases stayed unmatched. Germline values: CDR1 KGHDR, CDR2 SFDVKD. CDR3 in amino acids: CATGGRSTETQYF. As DNA, the CDR3 is TGTGCCACGGGCGGGAGGTCTACAGAGACCCAGTACTTC.

This clonotype has more than one count but fewer than ten. The chain employs TRBV7-2 and TRBJ2-7, with D hard to call. Germline loops: CDR1 SGHTA, CDR2 FQGNSA. Trimming cost V 4 bases and J 2 bases, with 12 bases left between them. This CDR3 comprises 14 residues. The CDR3 region is CASSSKTRPYEQYF. As DNA, the CDR3 is TGTGCCAGCAGCTCAAAGACTCGGCCCTACGAGCAGTACTTC.

The chain links TRBV9 to TRBJ2-1; 9 nucleotides agree with TRBD2. The CDR3 extends over 16 amino acids. Germline loops: CDR1 SGDLS, CDR2 YYNGEE. The J segment lost 5 bases and the V segment lost 4 bases, leaving 10 bases of the junction unmatched. The CDR3 DNA is TGTGCCAGCAGCCCAACCGGGACTAGCAGAAACAATGAGCAGTTCTTC. This sequence encodes CASSPTGTSRNNEQFF.

V is TRBV15 and J is TRBJ1-2; no reliable D call. V lost 3 bases and J lost 0, with 8 bases in between. This CDR3 has 14 residues. Germline CDR1 is LNHNV and CDR2 is YYDKDF (reference sequence). The CDR3 DNA reads as TGTGCCACCAGCAGTAGGACGACTAACTATGGCTACACCTTC. Translated, it gives CATSSRTTNYGYTF.

This clonotype was seen repeatedly, ten times or more. The CDR3 spells CASSLGQGRTDTQYF. Written as DNA, the CDR3 is TGTGCCAGCAGCTTAGGGCAGGGTCGGACAGATACGCAGTATTTT. The chain joins TRBV27 to TRBJ2-3; TRBD1 might be the D (5 bases). The CDR3 has 15 residues. The germline CDR1 and CDR2 sequences are MNHEY and SMNVEV (reference sequence). V lost 6 bases, J lost 3 bases, and 16 bases lay in between.

This clonotype has more than one count but fewer than ten. This chain joins TRBV12-3 or TRBV12-4 and TRBJ2-7, with D perhaps TRBD2 (6 bases). This CDR3 is built from 15 residues. The V end lost 8 bases, the J end lost 0 bases, and 17 bases lay between the germline ends. The CDR3 bases are TGTGCCAGCGGCGACCGGGACTCGCTCTCCTACGAGCAGTACTTC. Translation gives CASGDRDSLSYEQYF.

Note on this clonotype: The conserved phenylalanine or tryptophan is not found at the CDR3 terminus, so this likely reflects a read error. This chain joins TRBV12-3 or TRBV12-4 and TRBJ2-5, with 8 bases identical to TRBD2. This CDR3 spans 14 amino acids. With 5 bases clipped from V and 5 bases from J, the junction kept 7 bases outside the gene matches. The CDR3 nucleotides read TGTGCCAGCAGTAAGACTAGCGTGGGGGAGACCCAGTACTGC. Its translation is CASSKTSVGETQYC.

This clonotype was observed a few times. The rearrangement joins TRBV7-8 to TRBJ2-5, with D possibly called TRBD1 or TRBD2 (5 bases each). The last part of the DNA fits TRBJ2-7 better; the J call may be wrong. The CDR3 extends over 13 amino acids. The germline CDR1 and CDR2 sequences are SGHVS and FQNEAQ. In DNA form, the CDR3 reads TGTGCCAGCAGCTCCCCGGGGACGGTCGAGCAGTACTTC. This sequence encodes CASSSPGTVEQYF.

This clonotype has just a few counts. V is TRBV20-1 and J is TRBJ2-3; D unresolved. CDR1 is DFQATT, CDR2 SNEGSKA, per germline (reference sequence). V was cut by 4 bases and J by 3 bases, with 14 bases left in between. The CDR3 consists of 14 residues. The CDR3 sequence: CSAISWVETDTQYF. CDR3 nucleotides: TGCAGTGCTATTTCCTGGGTTGAAACAGATACGCAGTATTTT.

As regards this clonotype: With a much larger clone just one base away, this may be a read error. CDR3: CASGHIQETQYF. The CDR3 DNA follows: TGCGCCAGCGGCCACATACAAGAGACCCAGTACTTC. The V and J genes are TRBV4-1 and TRBJ2-5, with D unclear. Per germline, CDR1 MGHRA and CDR2 YSYEKL. This CDR3 has 12 amino acids.

The chain uses TRBV4-1 and TRBJ2-1, with 13 bases identical to TRBD2. The CDR3 is 16 residues long. The V segment lost 4 bases and the J segment 5 bases; nucleotides outside the gene matches: 5. Per the germline V gene, CDR1 is MGHRA and CDR2 is YSYEKL. The CDR3 region is CASSLRTSGSNNEQFF. The DNA of the CDR3 is TGCGCCAGCAGCCTACGGACTAGCGGGAGTAACAATGAGCAGTTCTTC.

The chain uses TRBV5-1 and TRBJ2-1; D is possibly TRBD1 (6 bases). The germline V gene has CDR1 SGHRS and CDR2 YFSETQ. The CDR3 is made up of 17 amino acids. Trimming left V 4 bases short and J 0 bases short, with 17 bases between. The CDR3 spells CASSAYRDPSSYNEQFF. DNA of the CDR3: TGCGCCAGCAGCGCATACAGGGATCCAAGCTCCTACAATGAGCAGTTCTTC.

This clonotype was seen more than once but under ten times. The CDR3 coding sequence is TGTGCCAGCAGTTATCTCCGGGACAGGGGGTTTGATGAGCCCCAGCATTTT. It specifies CASSYLRDRGFDEPQHF. The chain couples TRBV5-5 to TRBJ1-5; 11 nucleotides match TRBD1. Germline V lookup: CDR1 SGHKS, CDR2 YYEKEE (reference sequence). The length of the CDR3 is 17 residues. V was pared by 5 bases and J by 8 bases, with 15 bases of the junction left unmatched.

This clonotype was seen many times. J is TRBJ2-3 and V is TRBV20-1; a weak D match, TRBD2 (5 bases). Germline CDR1 and CDR2: DFQATT and SNEGSKA (reference sequence). Trimming cost V 6 bases and J 4 bases, with 20 bases left between them. The CDR3 has 15 amino acids. As DNA, the CDR3 is TGCAGTGCGAGTCTCGTGTTGGGAGTAGCAGATACGCAGTATTTT. Translated, it gives CSASLVLGVADTQYF.

V and J are TRBV7-9 and TRBJ1-1, with D possibly matching TRBD1 (5 bases). Germline-derived CDR1 and CDR2 are SEHNR and FQNEAQ (reference sequence). Trimming removed 9 bases from V and 1 base from J, with 27 bases in between. The CDR3 is made up of 18 amino acids. CDR3 amino acids: CASSPRGRAELTNTEAFF. CDR3 DNA: TGTGCCAGTAGCCCCCGTGGCAGGGCTGAGTTAACGAACACTGAAGCTTTCTTT.

This clonotype was found many times. J is TRBJ2-5 and V is TRBV15; 7 bases agree with TRBD2. Germline CDR1 reads LNHNV; CDR2 reads YYDKDF (reference sequence). V lost 6 bases, J lost 5 bases, and 6 bases stayed unmatched. CDR3 size: 13 residues. This chain's CDR3 is CATRGGRMETQYF. The CDR3 coding sequence is TGTGCCACCAGAGGCGGGAGAATGGAGACCCAGTACTTC. The full variable domain, its missing parts supplied by reference TRBV15 and TRBJ2-5, is DAMVIQNPRYQVTQFGKPVTLSCSQTLNHNVMYWYQQKSSQAPKLLFHYYDKDFNNEADTPDNFQSRRPNTSFCFLDIRSPGLGDTAMYLCATRGGRMETQYFGPGTRLLVL.

Concerning this clonotype: The junction departs from germline at one end; a sequencing error may be responsible. The V call is TRBV6-5, the J call TRBJ2-4; TRBD2 matches at 14 bases. Germline V gene sequence: CDR1 MNHEY, CDR2 SVGAGI. CDR3 length: 19 residues. The CDR3 is CARSYSGTSGSKAKNIQYF. Written as DNA, the CDR3 is TGTGCCCGCAGTTATTCCGGGACTAGCGGGAGTAAAGCCAAAAACATTCAGTACTTC.

This clonotype was found a few times. The chain has TRBV20-1 and TRBJ1-2; D not resolved. This CDR3 is built from 12 residues. Germline lookup yields CDR1 DFQATT and CDR2 SNEGSKA (reference sequence). The CDR3 region is CRESFRPYGYTF. For the CDR3, the DNA is TGCAGGGAGAGTTTTCGCCCCTATGGCTACACCTTC.